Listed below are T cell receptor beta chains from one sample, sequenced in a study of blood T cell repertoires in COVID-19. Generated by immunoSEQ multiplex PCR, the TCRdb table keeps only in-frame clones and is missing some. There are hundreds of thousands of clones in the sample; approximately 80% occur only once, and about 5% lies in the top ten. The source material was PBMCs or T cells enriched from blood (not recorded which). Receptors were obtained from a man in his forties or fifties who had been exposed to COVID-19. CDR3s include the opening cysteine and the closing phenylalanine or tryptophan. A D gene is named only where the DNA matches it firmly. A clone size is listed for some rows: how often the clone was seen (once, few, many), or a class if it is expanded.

CDR3: CASSIGGQGGGNTIYF; DNA: TGTGCCAGTAGTATTGGGGGACAGGGCGGTGGAAACACCATATATTTT; size: few; J: TRBJ1-3; V: TRBV19; D: TRBD1
CDR3: CASSLSRVTYGYTF; DNA: TGCGCCAGCAGCTTGTCGCGGGTCACCTATGGCTACACCTTC; size: NA; J: TRBJ1-2; V: TRBV5-1; D: NA
CDR3: CASSFFWTSGTYEQYF; DNA: TGTGCCAGTAGTTTTTTCTGGACTAGCGGGACCTACGAGCAGTACTTC; size: NA; J: TRBJ2-7; V: TRBV19; D: TRBD2
CDR3: CASSPGGSWFQPQHF; DNA: TGTGCCAGTAGTCCCGGGGGATCCTGGTTTCAGCCCCAGCATTTT; size: NA; J: TRBJ1-5; V: TRBV19; D: NA
CDR3: CASSQRTDRSSYEQYF; DNA: TGTGCCAGCAGCCAAAGGACAGACAGAAGCTCCTACGAGCAGTACTTC; size: few; J: TRBJ2-7; V: TRBV5-8; D: NA
CDR3: CAIKGQGGNEQFF; DNA: TGTGCCATCAAGGGACAGGGGGGTAATGAGCAGTTCTTC; size: NA; J: TRBJ2-1; V: TRBV10-3; D: TRBD1
CDR3: CASSPDRGMNTEAFF; DNA: TGCGCCAGCAGCCCGGACAGGGGCATGAACACTGAAGCTTTCTTT; size: NA; J: TRBJ1-1; V: TRBV5-1; D: TRBD1
CDR3: CASSYGEQGNYGYTF; DNA: TGTGCCAGCAGTTACGGCGAACAGGGGAACTATGGCTACACCTTC; size: NA; J: TRBJ1-2; V: TRBV6-5; D: TRBD1
CDR3: CASSPESLNRVERPDTQYF; DNA: TGTGCCAGCAGCCCAGAATCACTGAACAGGGTAGAGCGTCCGGATACGCAGTATTTT; size: NA; J: TRBJ2-3; V: TRBV7-2; D: NA
CDR3: CASSVGDRDYNEQFF; DNA: TGTGCCAGCAGCGTAGGGGACAGAGACTACAATGAGCAGTTCTTC; size: NA; J: TRBJ2-1; V: TRBV9; D: TRBD1
CDR3: CASSPPGNTEAFF; DNA: TGTGCCAGCTCACCACCCGGGAACACTGAAGCTTTCTTT; size: NA; J: TRBJ1-1; V: TRBV18; D: NA
CDR3: CASSPDSRQPQHF; DNA: TGTGCCAGCAGCCCGGACAGCCGACAGCCCCAGCATTTT; size: NA; J: TRBJ1-5; V: TRBV3-1/TRBV3-2; D: NA
CDR3: CASSQNTNHYYEQYF; DNA: TGTGCCAGCAGCCAGAACACGAATCACTATTACGAGCAGTACTTC; size: once; J: TRBJ2-7; V: TRBV3-1/TRBV3-2; D: NA
CDR3: CASSQEKLIGELFF; DNA: TGTGCCAGCAGCCAAGAAAAGCTAATCGGGGAGCTGTTTTTT; size: NA; J: TRBJ2-2; V: TRBV4-2; D: NA
CDR3: CASKSGGGSGELFF; DNA: TGTGCCAGCAAATCCGGGGGAGGTTCCGGGGAGCTGTTTTTT; size: NA; J: TRBJ2-2; V: TRBV14; D: NA
CDR3: CAWSVLGGSSSPLHF; DNA: TGTGCCTGGAGTGTACTTGGGGGGTCAAGTTCACCCCTCCACTTT; size: NA; J: TRBJ1-6; V: TRBV30; D: NA
CDR3: CASRRGGSSYEQYF; DNA: TGCGCCAGCAGACGGGGAGGGAGCTCCTACGAGCAGTACTTC; size: NA; J: TRBJ2-7; V: TRBV5-1; D: TRBD2
CDR3: CASSISWETQYF; DNA: TGTGCCAGCAGCATTAGCTGGGAGACCCAGTACTTC; size: NA; J: TRBJ2-5; V: TRBV7-8; D: NA
CDR3: CASSFMNTEAFF; DNA: TGTGCCAGCAGCTTCATGAACACTGAAGCTTTCTTT; size: many; J: TRBJ1-1; V: TRBV7-9; D: NA
CDR3: CASSSQTTGNEQFF; DNA: TGTGCCAGCAGTTCACAAACTACAGGGAATGAGCAGTTCTTC; size: NA; J: TRBJ2-1; V: TRBV27; D: NA
CDR3: CASSILSQSEQYF; DNA: TGTGCCAGCAGTATCTTGTCCCAGTCGGAGCAGTACTTC; size: NA; J: TRBJ2-7; V: TRBV25-1; D: NA
CDR3: CAISVGTGGISGANVLTF; DNA: TGTGCCATCAGTGTGGGGACAGGGGGAATCTCTGGGGCCAACGTCCTGACTTTC; size: NA; J: TRBJ2-6; V: TRBV10-3; D: TRBD1
CDR3: CASSVEGRTREAFF; DNA: TGTGCCAGCAGCGTAGAGGGGAGGACACGGGAAGCTTTCTTT; size: NA; J: TRBJ1-1; V: TRBV9; D: NA
CDR3: CASSYSQGGSTDTQYF; DNA: TGTGCCAGCAGTTACTCACAGGGGGGAAGCACAGATACGCAGTATTTT; size: NA; J: TRBJ2-3; V: TRBV6-6; D: TRBD1
CDR3: CASSERSGRETQYF; DNA: TGTGCCAGCAGTGAGAGGTCAGGGCGGGAGACCCAGTACTTC; size: NA; J: TRBJ2-5; V: TRBV2; D: NA
CDR3: CASTEVGGGGEAFF; DNA: TGTGCCAGCACCGAGGTGGGGGGGGGCGGTGAAGCTTTCTTT; size: NA; J: TRBJ1-1; V: TRBV6-5; D: NA
CDR3: CAWNGGSEKLFF; DNA: TGTGCCTGGAATGGAGGGAGTGAAAAACTGTTTTTT; size: NA; J: TRBJ1-4; V: TRBV30; D: NA
CDR3: CSVDGGSYNEQFF; DNA: TGCAGCGTTGACGGCGGGAGTTACAATGAGCAGTTCTTC; size: NA; J: TRBJ2-1; V: TRBV29-1; D: TRBD2
CDR3: CATSSGPAGEQFF; DNA: TGTGCCACTAGTAGCGGGCCAGCGGGTGAGCAGTTCTTC; size: NA; J: TRBJ2-1; V: TRBV7-3; D: TRBD2